The source of this TCR beta chain is a study of cytomegalovirus exposure and HLA in healthy donors. General observations from the study: A later analysis showed TCR association rates differing by HLA locus, peaking at DRB1 and lowest at HLA-C.

On this clone: The target antigen is unknown.

Primers for the PCR totalled 60 Vbeta and 13 Jbeta. The table came from immunoSEQ multiplex PCR; TCRdb's copy has only in-frame clones and leaves some out. The sample carries 130,000 to 150,000 clones, 50% to 75% recorded once. Germline loops: CDR1 SGHTA, CDR2 FQGNSA. V lost 0 bases to trimming and J lost 5 bases; unmatched junction nucleotides: 1. The CDR3 is made up of 16 amino acids. Sequencing was done on a sample of PBMCs. The V and J genes are TRBV7-2 and TRBJ2-1; TRBD2 aligns across 13 bases. This sequence originates from a woman younger than 45 in good health and CMV-seropositive. CDR3 DNA sequence: TGTGCCAGCAGCTTAGCAGGGACTAGCGGGAACAATGAGCAGTTCTTC. Translated, it gives CASSLAGTSGNNEQFF. Full variable domain (missing parts from reference TRBV7-2 and TRBJ2-1): GAGVSQSPSNKVTEKGKDVELRCDPISGHTALYWYRQSLGQGLEFLIYFQGNSAPDKSGLPSDRFSAERTGGSVSTLTIQRTQQEDSAVYLCASSLAGTSGNNEQFFGPGTRLTVL.